The T cell receptor (beta chain) under discussion was sequenced for a study of T cells after yellow fever vaccination. At the level of the study: Any fraction with a low cell number was prepared using SMART-Seq v4 Ultra Low Input.

The CDR3 contains 14 residues. V lost 5 bases, J lost 3 bases, and 14 bases lay in between. CDR1 is MNHEY, CDR2 SMNVEV, per germline (reference sequence). They built TCR cDNA with 5'RACE template switching, a step that put in a universal primer site and UMIs. Via MiXCR, TCRdb re-called the 5' RACE reads, giving one row per CDR3 protein. The sample has 120,000 or so distinct CDR3 sequences; roughly 15% are singletons. Study results and caveats: Post-booster reappearance was seen for most primary-vaccination clones (nearly 97% CD4, 85% to 90% CD8).

Comments on this clonotype: Its matching antigen is unknown.

This TCR derives from a man aged 18 to 35 who received the YFV17D yellow fever vaccine. The V gene is TRBV27, the J gene TRBJ2-7; D possibly corresponds to TRBD2 (5 bases). The specimen comprised CD8+ T cells sorted from PBMCs, sampled 5 days after the yellow fever booster vaccination. CDR3: CASSPTVGLYEQYF. The CDR3, as DNA: TGTGCCAGCAGTCCCACTGTAGGACTCTACGAGCAGTACTTC.